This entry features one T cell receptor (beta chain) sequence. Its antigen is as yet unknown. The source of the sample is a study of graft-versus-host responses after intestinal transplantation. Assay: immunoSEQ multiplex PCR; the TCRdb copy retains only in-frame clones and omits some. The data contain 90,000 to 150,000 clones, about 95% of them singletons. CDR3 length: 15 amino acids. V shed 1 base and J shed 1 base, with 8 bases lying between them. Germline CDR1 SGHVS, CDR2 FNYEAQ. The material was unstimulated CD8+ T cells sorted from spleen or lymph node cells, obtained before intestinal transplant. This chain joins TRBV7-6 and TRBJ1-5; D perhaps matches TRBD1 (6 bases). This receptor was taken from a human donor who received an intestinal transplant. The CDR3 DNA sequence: TGTGCCAGCAGCTTAGAACAGGGAAGCAATCAGCCCCAGCATTTT. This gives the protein CASSLEQGSNQPQHF.